A single T cell receptor beta chain is shown here with its context. The data originate from a study of CXCR3-negative and CXCR3-positive naive CD8 T cells. UMI-labeled TRB cDNA libraries were prepared by 5' RACE. TCRdb re-called the 5' RACE reads and catalogs CDR3 proteins one per entry, DNA excluded. The listing contains 100,000 to 150,000 distinct CDR3 sequences. This CDR3 is built from 20 residues. Germline V lookup: CDR1 DFQATT, CDR2 SNEGSKA (reference sequence). The specimen was naive CXCR3- CD8+ T cells from blood. Subset here: CD45RO-CCR7+CD27+CD95- naive CD8+ T cells lacking CXCR3 (TNR3-). V gene TRBV20-1 combines with J gene TRBJ2-1; TCRdb's D call, TRBD2, is unchecked because there is no DNA. The receptor was derived from a human donor in good health. Some clones in this sample may be carry-over from other donors' samples. The CDR3 loop is CSARAGASFGLAVAYNEQFF.